This T cell receptor beta chain was obtained from a study of cytomegalovirus exposure and HLA in healthy donors. In the case of this clone: Its antigen is not identified.

Germline-derived CDR1 and CDR2 are LNHDA and SQIVND (reference sequence). CDR3 length: 14 residues. The J segment lost 0 bases and the V segment lost 4 bases, leaving 3 bases of the junction unmatched. Broader study findings: The study reported that TCR beta sequences accurately predicted HLA-A and HLA-B alleles in most subjects. TRBV6-2, TRBV6-3 and some other V segments were unresolvable in 87-base-pair reads.

The PCR ran on 60 Vbeta and 13 Jbeta primers. Profiled with immunoSEQ multiplex PCR; TCRdb holds only in-frame clones, not every one. The table lists 50,000 to 65,000 clones, roughly 70% of them singletons, with roughly 22% in the top ten. The specimen was PBMCs. This sequence joins TRBV19 and TRBJ2-7; 7 positions agree with TRBD2. This sequence was found in a woman in her forties or fifties in good health and CMV-seropositive. The CDR3 bases are TGTGCCAGTAGTACCGTAGCGGGCTCCTACGAGCAGTACTTC. Protein: CASSTVAGSYEQYF.